These T cell receptor beta chains were read from a single sample in a study of T cells in localized non-small cell lung cancer. Clones were read by immunoSEQ multiplex PCR, and TCRdb kept only the in-frame ones, dropping some. The table has about 27,000 clones, less than 90% seen once. Sequencing used peripheral blood, obtained before any cancer treatment. These receptors all stem from a female donor aged 60 or older with stage II squamous cell lung carcinoma. The CDR3 runs from the conserved cysteine through the conserved F or W. The listing skips clone size in some rows; elsewhere it reads once, few, many or a size class.

cdr3_aa: CASSPNLRVGNEQYF
clone_size: .
v_call: TRBV11-1

cdr3_aa: CASGRGTDTQYF
clone_size: once
v_call: TRBV7-6

cdr3_aa: CASGPGGYTGELFF
clone_size: .
v_call: TRBV12-5

cdr3_aa: CASSYSKGGGNSPLHF
clone_size: once
v_call: TRBV6-6

cdr3_aa: CASSLRANYGYTF
clone_size: .
v_call: TRBV5-1

cdr3_aa: CSVGRQTVDNEQFF
clone_size: .
v_call: TRBV29-1

cdr3_aa: CASSPQTETEAFF
clone_size: .
v_call: TRBV19

cdr3_aa: CASSQSSLGGGEQFF
clone_size: .
v_call: TRBV16

cdr3_aa: CASSQLTGGGQPQHF
clone_size: .
v_call: TRBV19

cdr3_aa: CGTEGGGEQYF
clone_size: .
v_call: TRBV20-1

cdr3_aa: CASTLGYEQFF
clone_size: .
v_call: TRBV6-6

cdr3_aa: CASSPDRGNTEAFF
clone_size: .
v_call: TRBV10-3

cdr3_aa: CASSARPNEQFF
clone_size: .
v_call: TRBV6-1

cdr3_aa: CASSRGGELFF
clone_size: .
v_call: TRBV14

cdr3_aa: CASGGYPQGWSYNEQFF
clone_size: .
v_call: TRBV28

cdr3_aa: CASSIQGNTEAFF
clone_size: .
v_call: TRBV6-5

cdr3_aa: CASMPGQGNNEQFF
clone_size: .
v_call: TRBV7-2

cdr3_aa: CSVAMAGTGGLEQYF
clone_size: .
v_call: TRBV29-1

cdr3_aa: CASGGRQGTENEQYF
clone_size: .
v_call: TRBV2

cdr3_aa: CASRDTDTAGKLFF
clone_size: .
v_call: TRBV2

cdr3_aa: CASSRGFVEETQYF
clone_size: once
v_call: TRBV7-9

cdr3_aa: CASSTTFGGSYNEQFF
clone_size: .
v_call: TRBV19

cdr3_aa: CASSPGSSGNTIYF
clone_size: .
v_call: TRBV25-1